This TCR beta chain is drawn from a study of CD8 T cells in ankylosing spondylitis. Points from the study as a whole: Within ankylosing spondylitis blood, a TCR beta motif made up of several highly homologous variants appeared to be characteristic. Before this, some motif variants had been reported in reactive arthritis synovial fluid and blood. Reportedly, disease-linked clones are significantly enriched in ankylosing spondylitis patients' matched synovial fluid.

CDR1 and CDR2 (germline): SGHAT, FQNNGV. The germline V and J ends were trimmed by 4 bases and 0 bases, with 12 bases remaining between them. The CDR3 is 16 residues long. Notes on this clonotype: Its specificity is unknown.

Making use of molecular barcodes, quantitative 5'-RACE generated TCR beta libraries. MiXCR, run by TCRdb on the 5' RACE reads, gives a single entry per CDR3 protein. This table holds nearly 250,000 distinct CDR3 sequences, about 30% found once. This rearrangement joins TRBV11-2 to TRBJ2-2; D gene unclear. What was sequenced was blood, either unsorted or a sorted T cell fraction (not recorded which). This receptor was identified in a male donor with ankylosing spondylitis or in good health (not recorded which). The CDR3 region is CASSWRWGSNTGELFF. Written as DNA, the CDR3 is TGTGCCAGCAGCTGGCGATGGGGATCGAACACCGGGGAGCTGTTTTTT. Full variable domain (rest looked up from reference TRBV11-2 and TRBJ2-2): EAGVAQSPRYKIIEKRQSVAFWCNPISGHATLYWYQQILGQGPKLLIQFQNNGVVDDSQLPKDRFSAERLKGVDSTLKIQPAKLEDSAVYLCASSWRWGSNTGELFFGEGSRLTVL.